This TCR beta chain appears in the sequencing data of a study of a mutant IDH1 vaccine in newly diagnosed glioma. Study as a whole: Antecedent treatment encompassed radiotherapy, temozolomide, or their combination; the majority received both.

Study conclusions and caveats: Seemingly, pseudoprogression had no relation to changes in the top peripheral T cell clonotypes.

Time point in this sample: week 35, safety follow-up. Each dose of the vaccine consisted of 300 ug of mutant IDH1 20-mer peptide, with topical imiquimod. Patients carried new grade 3 or 4 IDH1-mutant astrocytomas lacking nuclear ATRX. Notes on this clone: No antigen is known for it.

Libraries were prepared by immunoSEQ multiplex PCR; TCRdb keeps only in-frame clonotypes and omits some of them. The sample consists of 35,000 to 50,000 clones, about 83% of them appearing once. This TCR was recovered from a woman between 45 and 60 years old with glioma. Sequencing used PBMCs, obtained from a glioma patient whose treatment included an IDH1 peptide vaccine.

CDR3 DNA: TGCGCCAGCAGCCAGTTGAGCCAGTTCGGGGTCGGCGGCTACACCTTC. This gives the protein CASSQLSQFGVGGYTF. The gene calls are TRBV4-1 and TRBJ1-2; D gene ambiguous. Germline V CDR1 and CDR2: MGHRA, YSYEKL. This CDR3 is 16 amino acids long. Trimming left V 3 bases short and J 8 bases short, with 22 bases between.